Listed here are 15 T cell receptor beta chains from one sample, sequenced in a study of early stage breast cancer tumors. Generated by immunoSEQ multiplex PCR, the TCRdb table keeps only in-frame clones and is missing some. This sample has about 8,400 clones; roughly 80% occur once, and the top ten carry roughly 8.5%. The sequencing input was normal breast tissue next to the tumor. The receptors shown here come from a person aged 55-75 years with breast cancer.

This clone was observed a few times. The chain has TRBV7-9 and TRBJ2-1; D call uncertain. This CDR3 spans 13 amino acids. Germline-derived CDR1 and CDR2 are SEHNR and FQNEAQ (reference sequence). The germline V and J ends were trimmed by 1 base and 4 bases, with 5 bases remaining between them. DNA for the CDR3: TGTGCCAGCAGCTTAGTCCCTTACAATGAGCAGTTCTTC. The encoded protein is CASSLVPYNEQFF.

The rearrangement links TRBV5-6 to TRBJ2-7; perhaps TRBD2 as D (7 bases). This CDR3 contains 14 residues. Germline CDR1 and CDR2: SGHDT and YYEEEE. Trimming shortened V by 3 bases and J by 2 bases, and 12 bases separated the two germline ends. The CDR3 loop reads CASSWGGPAYEQYF. The CDR3 DNA sequence: TGTGCCAGCAGCTGGGGGGGCCCAGCCTACGAGCAGTACTTC. Variable domain in full (rest from reference TRBV5-6 and TRBJ2-7): DAGVTQSPTHLIKTRGQQVTLRCSPKSGHDTVSWYQQALGQGPQFIFQYYEEEERQRGNFPDRFSGHQFPNYSSELNVNALLLGDSALYLCASSWGGPAYEQYFGPGTRLTVT.

The chain joins TRBV11-3 to TRBJ2-3, with D uncertain. The CDR3 loop spans 13 amino acids. Germline V gene lookup returns CDR1 SGHNT and CDR2 YENEEA. Trimming pared 5 bases from V and 5 bases from J, leaving 11 bases between. The CDR3 here is CASSPMGGDTQYF. For the CDR3, the DNA is TGTGCCAGCAGCCCAATGGGCGGAGATACGCAGTATTTT.

This chain connects TRBV11-2 to TRBJ2-7; TRBD1 matches 12 bases. Germline V gene sequence: CDR1 SGHAT, CDR2 FQNNGV. The junction had 12 bases not matched to a gene; V was cut back by 1 base and J by 2 bases. The CDR3 loop spans 19 amino acids. This CDR3 is CASSLGLGQGARYPYEQYF. The CDR3 bases are TGTGCCAGCAGCTTAGGGCTGGGACAGGGGGCGCGTTATCCCTACGAGCAGTACTTC.

This clone was detected only a few times. The V and J genes are TRBV7-9 and TRBJ1-6, with D perhaps TRBD1 (5 bases). Germline loops: CDR1 SEHNR, CDR2 FQNEAQ (reference sequence). The V and J ends lost 5 bases and 16 bases respectively, with 9 bases between them. The CDR3 loop spans 10 amino acids. The CDR3 region is CASSGGELHF. The CDR3 DNA reads as TGTGCCAGCAGCGGGGGGGAACTCCACTTT.

V gene TRBV2 combines with J gene TRBJ2-1, with D unclear. Germline V gene data show CDR1 as SNHLY and CDR2 as FYNNEI. Trimming pared 8 bases from V and 5 bases from J, leaving 13 bases between. This CDR3 has 13 residues. The CDR3 loop is CASDEPFNNEQFF. In nucleotides, the CDR3 is TGTGCCAGCGATGAACCATTCAACAATGAGCAGTTCTTC.

This clone was detected only once. CDR3 protein: CASSVATGEAITSYGYTF. The CDR3 DNA reads as TGTGCCAGCAGCGTAGCTACAGGGGAAGCCATCACTTCCTATGGCTACACCTTC. The V call is TRBV9, the J call TRBJ1-2; 7 bases align to TRBD1. V shed 0 bases and J 4 bases; nucleotides not matched to a gene: 15. The CDR3 sequence is 18 residues long. Germline CDR1 is SGDLS and CDR2 is YYNGEE. Looking up the rest from reference TRBV9 and TRBJ1-2 gives the full variable domain: DSGVTQTPKHLITATGQRVTLRCSPRSGDLSVYWYQQSLDQGLQFLIQYYNGEERAKGNILERFSAQQFPDLHSELNLSSLELGDSALYFCASSVATGEAITSYGYTFGSGTRLTVV.

The V gene is TRBV6-1, the J gene TRBJ1-1; no definite D call. Germline values: CDR1 MNHNS, CDR2 SASEGT. CDR3 size: 11 residues. V was cut by 5 bases and J by 8 bases, with 9 bases left in between. Written as DNA, the CDR3 is TGTGCCAGCAGTCGGGCCTCAGAAGCTTTCTTT. Protein: CASSRASEAFF.

V gene TRBV7-7 combines with J gene TRBJ2-6; perhaps TRBD1 as D (5 bases). Germline V CDR1 and CDR2: SSHAT, FNYEAQ (reference sequence). The CDR3 extends over 13 amino acids. CDR3 DNA sequence: TGTGTTTTAGGGGTACCTGGGGCCAACGTCCTGACTTTC. As protein: CVLGVPGANVLTF.

The chain couples TRBV6-5 to TRBJ1-1; D not resolved. CDR1 is MNHEY and CDR2 is SVGAGI in the germline V gene. With 6 bases removed from V and 1 base from J, the gap between germline ends came to 9 bases. This CDR3 contains 13 residues. The CDR3 sequence is CASSSHRNTEAFF. The CDR3 nucleotides read TGTGCCAGCAGCTCACACAGGAACACTGAAGCTTTCTTT.

This clone was counted once. DNA of the CDR3: TGTGCCAGCAGCTCTGGGACCAAAGAGACCCAGTACTTC. It codes for CASSSGTKETQYF. The V and J genes are TRBV7-2 and TRBJ2-5; D tentatively reads TRBD1 or TRBD2 (5 bases each). V lost 4 bases and J 3 bases, leaving 9 bases between the germline ends. CDR1 is SGHTA, CDR2 FQGNSA, per germline. This CDR3 is built from 13 residues.

The chain employs TRBV5-8 and TRBJ2-5; 7 positions agree with TRBD1. In germline, CDR1 is SGHTS, CDR2 YDEGEE. The CDR3 consists of 15 residues. The J segment lost 3 bases and the V segment lost 4 bases, leaving 9 bases of the junction unmatched. CDR3 region: CASSPTTGWEETQYF. CDR3 DNA sequence: TGTGCCAGCAGCCCCACGACAGGGTGGGAAGAGACCCAGTACTTC. The full variable domain, rest sourced from reference TRBV5-8 and TRBJ2-5, is EAGVTQSPTHLIKTRGQQATLRCSPISGHTSVYWYQQALGLGLQFLLWYDEGEERNRGNFPPRFSGRQFPNYSSELNVNALELEDSALYLCASSPTTGWEETQYFGPGTRLLVL.

The chain carries TRBV5-4 and TRBJ1-2; D is unresolved. This CDR3 contains 15 residues. Germline V gives CDR1 SGHNT, CDR2 YYREEE (reference sequence). Trimming removed 1 base at V and 6 bases at J, with 16 bases between. The CDR3 DNA follows: TGTGCCAGCAGCTTGATCAGTTTCACGGGAGATGGCTACACCTTC. The encoded protein is CASSLISFTGDGYTF.

J is TRBJ2-3 and V is TRBV11-2; D not certain. Germline V gives CDR1 SGHAT, CDR2 FQNNGV. V lost 4 bases and J lost 9, with 11 bases in between. This CDR3 region has 12 residues. The CDR3 DNA reads TGTGCCAGCAGCTCCCACCCGCACACGCAGTATTTT. Amino acid sequence: CASSSHPHTQYF.

The chain couples TRBV6-6 to TRBJ2-7; D ambiguous. Germline loops: CDR1 MNHNY, CDR2 SVGAGI (reference sequence). V lost 0 bases, J lost 5 bases, and 11 bases lay in between. The CDR3 contains 14 residues. The CDR3, as DNA: TGTGCCAGCAGTTACTCGACTGGAACGAACGAGCAGTACTTC. As protein: CASSYSTGTNEQYF.